This T cell receptor (beta chain) was sequenced for a study of response to subunit inactivated influenza vaccine. Via MiXCR, TCRdb re-called the RT-PCR reads, giving one row per CDR3 protein. The sample has about 540,000 distinct CDR3 sequences, roughly 23% seen once. The CDR3 is 14 residues long. Trimming removed 6 bases from V and 4 bases from J, with 12 bases in between. The germline V gene encodes CDR1 SGHTA and CDR2 FQGNSA. This sample also belongs to another study, concerning T cells expressing NK-cell markers. As that study records: Synthesis of TCR beta cDNA relied on 5'RACE template switching carrying UMIs. Among the eight sequenced donors, seven tested HCMV-seropositive and one tested seronegative.

This specimen was CD4+ T cells sorted from PBMCs, taken 11 to 12 days after vaccination. V and J are TRBV7-2 and TRBJ2-2, with D tentatively TRBD2 (7 bases). The clonotype originates from a man in his fifties or sixties who received an inactivated influenza vaccine. The CDR3 bases are TGTGCCAGCAGTAGGGGGGGCCTCACCGGGGAGCTGTTTTTT. Translating gives CASSRGGLTGELFF.